These T cell receptor beta chains were read from a single sample in a study of CD8+ T cells in alopecia areata. TCRdb keeps only in-frame clones here, not all; method: immunoSEQ multiplex PCR. Of fewer than 150,000 clones listed, around four fifths were seen once; the top ten hold approximately 25%. The sequences come from CD8+ T cells sorted from blood, collected at week 4, from a patient treated with tofacitinib. The receptors stem from a human donor with alopecia areata. The CDR3 runs from the conserved cysteine through the conserved F or W. D genes are given only for firm matches. Where a row states a size, it is once, few, many or the class of an expanded clone; other rows omit it.

J	V	D	size	DNA	CDR3
TRBJ1-1	TRBV12-5	-	-	TGTGCTAGTGGTTTGGTACAAGGGGGGTACACTGAAGCTTTCTTT	CASGLVQGGYTEAFF
TRBJ2-7	TRBV30	-	-	TGTGCCTGGACCGCCAGATCCTACGAGCAGTACTTC	CAWTARSYEQYF
TRBJ2-7	TRBV4-2	-	few	TGTGCCAGCAGCCAAGAGGAGTCGGGACCTACCTACGAGCAGTACTTC	CASSQEESGPTYEQYF
TRBJ2-7	TRBV7-9	-	-	TGTGCCAGCAGCTCCCGAATAACCTACGAGCAGTACTTC	CASSSRITYEQYF
TRBJ2-6	TRBV4-3	-	-	TGCGCCAGCAGCCGTACTGGCAGGGGCTCGGGGGCCAACGTCCTGACTTTC	CASSRTGRGSGANVLTF
TRBJ1-2	TRBV4-3	TRBD1	-	TGCGCCAGCAGCCAAGGGGACAGTAGCTATGGCTACACCTTC	CASSQGDSSYGYTF
TRBJ1-1	TRBV29-1	TRBD1	-	TGCAGCGCAGGACAGGGGATGGGCACTGAAGCTTTCTTT	CSAGQGMGTEAFF
TRBJ1-5	TRBV30	-	-	TGTGCCTGGGCCGAAGCAGGGGATCCAGGGCGAGGATGGCCCCAGCATTTT	CAWAEAGDPGRGWPQHF
TRBJ2-3	TRBV2	-	-	TGTGCCAGCAGTGGGTTGGAAGAATTTAGCACAGATACGCAGTATTTT	CASSGLEEFSTDTQYF
TRBJ2-5	TRBV6-6	-	once	TGTGCCAGCAGTTACTCCCCAGGGCACAGGAAAGAGACCCAGTACTTC	CASSYSPGHRKETQYF
TRBJ2-5	TRBV2	TRBD2	-	TGTGCCAGCAATAGCGGGACTCCCGAGGAGACCCAGTACTTC	CASNSGTPEETQYF
TRBJ2-7	TRBV29-1	-	-	TGCAGCGTTGAACAGGGGCGCGAGCAGTACTTC	CSVEQGREQYF
TRBJ2-7	TRBV6-1	-	-	TGTGCCAGCAGTGAACCAGCCCTCCCCGGGTACGAGCAGTACTTC	CASSEPALPGYEQYF
TRBJ2-1	TRBV6-4	-	-	TGTGCCAGCAGTGAGGACGCGAGCTCCTACAATGAGCAGTTCTTC	CASSEDASSYNEQFF
TRBJ2-7	TRBV4-3	-	-	TGCGCCAGCAGCCAAGTGTCTGGGGCGAAATACGAGCAGTACTTC	CASSQVSGAKYEQYF
TRBJ2-5	TRBV7-9	-	few	TGTGCCAGCAGCTTATTTCGCTCGGTTAAAGAGACCCAGTACTTC	CASSLFRSVKETQYF
TRBJ2-5	TRBV11-2	-	-	TGTGCCAGCAGCTTATGGTGGACAGACCAAGAGACCCAGTACTTC	CASSLWWTDQETQYF
TRBJ2-1	TRBV4-3	TRBD1	-	TGCGCCAGCAGCCAAGGACAGGGTAGAAATGAGCAGTTCTTC	CASSQGQGRNEQFF
TRBJ2-1	TRBV2	TRBD2	-	TGTGCCAGCAGCCAGACCGGGACTAGCTCCTACAATGAGCAGTTCTTC	CASSQTGTSSYNEQFF
TRBJ1-3	TRBV14	-	-	TGTGCCAGCAGCCAAGTTTTTTGGGGGCATGGAAACACCATATATTTT	CASSQVFWGHGNTIYF
TRBJ2-7	TRBV7-8	-	-	TGTGCCAGCAGCCGGGGCCTGAGCTCCTACGAGCAGTACTTC	CASSRGLSSYEQYF
TRBJ1-1	TRBV4-1	-	-	TGCGCCAGCAGCCAAGATTGGAAACAGAACACTGAAGCTTTCTTT	CASSQDWKQNTEAFF
TRBJ2-5	TRBV7-2	-	-	TGTGCCAGCAGCCTCAAAGAGACCCAGTACTTC	CASSLKETQYF
TRBJ2-1	TRBV27	-	-	TGTGCCAGCAGTTCACGGACTGCCAACAATGAGCAGTTCTTC	CASSSRTANNEQFF
TRBJ2-1	TRBV14	TRBD1	-	TGTGCCAGCAGCAGCATCCGGGACAGGGTCTACAATGAGCAGTTCTTC	CASSSIRDRVYNEQFF
TRBJ2-7	TRBV4-1	-	few	TGCGCCAGCAGCCAGCTAACAGGGTCCTACGAGCAGTACTTC	CASSQLTGSYEQYF
TRBJ2-1	TRBV6-1	TRBD1	once	TGTGCCAGCAGTGAGACAGGGGTAGGGTACAATGAGCAGTTCTTC	CASSETGVGYNEQFF
TRBJ2-7	TRBV7-6	-	-	TGTGCCAGCAGCTTACTCCTCGGGCAGAGTTCCTACGAGCAGTACTTC	CASSLLLGQSSYEQYF
TRBJ2-5	TRBV13	-	once	TGTGCCAGCAGCTTAGCTTTGGCGGAGACCCAGTACTTC	CASSLALAETQYF
TRBJ2-1	TRBV7-8	TRBD2	once	TGTGCCAGCAGCTTAGGCGGGGGGCCATCCAATGAGCAGTTCTTC	CASSLGGGPSNEQFF
TRBJ1-5	TRBV6-4	-	-	TGTGCCAGCAGTGATCCCGGGGGGCGTAGAATTCAGCCCCAGCATTTT	CASSDPGGRRIQPQHF
TRBJ2-7	TRBV5-6	-	-	TGTGCCAGCAGCTTGACCCGGGACTCCCACTACGAGCAGTACTTC	CASSLTRDSHYEQYF
TRBJ2-3	TRBV10-3	-	-	TGTGCCATCAGTGAGGAATGGAGCAGCACAGATACGCAGTATTTT	CAISEEWSSTDTQYF
TRBJ1-6	TRBV4-1	-	-	TGCGCCAGCAGCCTCATCATGGGGGACTCAATGAGGGCCCTCCACTTT	CASSLIMGDSMRALHF
TRBJ2-3	TRBV29-1	TRBD1	-	TGCAGCGTTGAATTTCAAGGACAGGGTATAGATACGCAGTATTTT	CSVEFQGQGIDTQYF